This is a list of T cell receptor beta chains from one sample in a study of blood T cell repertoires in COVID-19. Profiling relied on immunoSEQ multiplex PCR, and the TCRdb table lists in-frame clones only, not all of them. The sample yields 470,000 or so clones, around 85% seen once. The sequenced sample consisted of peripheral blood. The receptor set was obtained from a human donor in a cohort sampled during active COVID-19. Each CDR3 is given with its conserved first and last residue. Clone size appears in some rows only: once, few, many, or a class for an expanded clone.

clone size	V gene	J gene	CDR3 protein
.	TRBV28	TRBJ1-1	CASSLQDINTEAFF
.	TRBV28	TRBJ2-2	CASSITGPGELFF
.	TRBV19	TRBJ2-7	CASSSHGREWSYEQYF
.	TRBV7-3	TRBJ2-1	CASSLVSGSSYNEQFF
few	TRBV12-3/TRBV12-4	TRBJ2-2	CISGGPTGELFF
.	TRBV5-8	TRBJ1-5	CASGQYSNQPQHF
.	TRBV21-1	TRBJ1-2	CATPSGQGNYGYTF
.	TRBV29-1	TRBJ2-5	CSVQGTRGWDQYF
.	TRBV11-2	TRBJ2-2	CASSLNGYTGELFF
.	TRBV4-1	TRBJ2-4	CASSHGESTPAKNIQYF
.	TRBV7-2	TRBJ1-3	CASSLVGGPGNTIYF
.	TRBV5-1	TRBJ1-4	CASSLSSGQGLEKLFF
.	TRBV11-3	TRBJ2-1	CASSYGQGKGANEQFF
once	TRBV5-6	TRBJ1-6	CASTKDGTGGSPLHF
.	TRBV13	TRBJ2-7	CASSLTPGLASYEQYF
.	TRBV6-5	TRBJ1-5	CASSPDGVSNQPQHF
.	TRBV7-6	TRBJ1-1	CATATGTGLDTEAFF
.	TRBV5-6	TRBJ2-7	CASAYSGTGFYEQYF
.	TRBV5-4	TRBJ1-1	CASSSARQGASTEAFF
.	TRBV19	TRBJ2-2	CASKMGQANTGELFF
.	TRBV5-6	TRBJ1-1	CASSLTGVGTEAFF
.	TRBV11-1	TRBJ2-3	CASSLVVDTQYF
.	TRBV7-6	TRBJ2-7	CASSLHAGAQSYEQYF
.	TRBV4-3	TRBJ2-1	CASSQGPTGVEYNEQFF
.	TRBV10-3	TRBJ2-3	CAISESKAGATDTQYF
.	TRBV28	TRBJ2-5	CASSNSGRGETQYF